What follows are 7 T cell receptor beta chains derived from one specimen sequenced in a study of T-cell reconstitution after alpha-beta-depleted transplantation in children. Researchers prepared the TCRbeta library using unique molecular identifiers, the study reports. One entry per CDR3 protein, called by TCRdb with MiXCR from the PCR reads. The sample records just under 550,000 distinct CDR3 sequences, approximately 20% being singletons. The material sequenced was PBMCs from the stem cell graft donor, taken from the stem cell graft. These receptors all stem from a human donor who donated a stem cell graft to a child with acute lymphoblastic leukemia.

V and J are TRBV6-6 and TRBJ1-5; D gene unclear. The V gene lost 10 bases and the J gene lost 3 bases, with 13 bases spanning the gap. This CDR3 spans 13 amino acids. Germline V CDR1 and CDR2: MNHNY, SVGAGI (reference sequence). The CDR3 nucleotides read TGTGCCATCCACGACGGACCCAATCAGCCCCAGCATTTT. Its protein is CAIHDGPNQPQHF.

The CDR3 reads CASSHPAGGGTEAFF. CDR3 DNA sequence: TGTGCCAGCAGTCATCCGGCGGGGGGAGGTACTGAAGCTTTCTTT. J is TRBJ1-1 and V is TRBV2, with D perhaps TRBD1 (5 bases). The germline V gene has CDR1 SNHLY and CDR2 FYNNEI. The CDR3 runs 15 residues. V was cut by 5 bases and J by 5 bases, with 18 bases left in between.

V gene TRBV12-3 or TRBV12-4 combines with J gene TRBJ1-2; D is unclear. The CDR3 extends over 12 amino acids. V dropped 5 bases and J dropped 8 bases, with 12 bases sitting between them. The CDR3 bases are TGTGCCAGCAGTCTCCCGGGGTGGGGCTACACCTTC. Residues: CASSLPGWGYTF.

The J gene is TRBJ1-1, the V gene TRBV18, with 8 bases matching TRBD1. V dropped 4 bases and J dropped 2; count of bases not matched to a gene: 6. The CDR3 length is 15 residues. Germline V gene lookup returns CDR1 KGHSH and CDR2 LQKENI. CDR3: CASSRGQVLNTEAFF. The CDR3 coding sequence is TGTGCCAGCTCACGGGGACAGGTCCTTAACACTGAAGCTTTCTTT.

This clonotype showed up many times. V usage is TRBV12-3 or TRBV12-4 and J usage is TRBJ2-1; TRBD2 matches at 9 bases. The CDR3 is 15 residues long. The V and J ends lost 2 bases and 4 bases, in that order; junction bases with no gene match: 3. CDR3 region: CASSLKTSGYNEQFF. CDR3 nucleotide sequence: TGTGCCAGCAGTTTAAAAACTAGCGGGTACAATGAGCAGTTCTTC.

V is TRBV29-1 and J is TRBJ2-7; tentatively, D is TRBD2 (6 bases). Trimming removed 6 bases from V and 0 bases from J, with 15 bases in between. Germline V gives CDR1 SQVTM, CDR2 ANQGSEA. The CDR3 extends over 14 amino acids. CDR3 bases: TGCAGCGTCGCGGGGATACGGAGCTCCTACGAGCAGTACTTC. This translates into CSVAGIRSSYEQYF.

This chain joins TRBV2 and TRBJ2-7, with 7 bases matching TRBD2. The germline gives CDR1 SNHLY, CDR2 FYNNEI. This CDR3 region has 16 residues. The V segment lost 6 bases and the J segment 1 base; nucleotides outside the gene matches: 12. The CDR3 coding sequence is TGTGCCAGCAGGAGGGACTATAGCGCTTGGTCCTACGAGCAGTACTTC. Translating gives CASRRDYSAWSYEQYF. Using reference TRBV2 and TRBJ2-7 for the parts outside the CDR3, the full variable domain is EPEVTQTPSHQVTQMGQEVILRCVPISNHLYFYWYRQILGQKVEFLVSFYNNEISEKSEIFDDQFSVERPDGSNFTLKIRSTKLEDSAMYFCASRRDYSAWSYEQYFGPGTRLTVT.